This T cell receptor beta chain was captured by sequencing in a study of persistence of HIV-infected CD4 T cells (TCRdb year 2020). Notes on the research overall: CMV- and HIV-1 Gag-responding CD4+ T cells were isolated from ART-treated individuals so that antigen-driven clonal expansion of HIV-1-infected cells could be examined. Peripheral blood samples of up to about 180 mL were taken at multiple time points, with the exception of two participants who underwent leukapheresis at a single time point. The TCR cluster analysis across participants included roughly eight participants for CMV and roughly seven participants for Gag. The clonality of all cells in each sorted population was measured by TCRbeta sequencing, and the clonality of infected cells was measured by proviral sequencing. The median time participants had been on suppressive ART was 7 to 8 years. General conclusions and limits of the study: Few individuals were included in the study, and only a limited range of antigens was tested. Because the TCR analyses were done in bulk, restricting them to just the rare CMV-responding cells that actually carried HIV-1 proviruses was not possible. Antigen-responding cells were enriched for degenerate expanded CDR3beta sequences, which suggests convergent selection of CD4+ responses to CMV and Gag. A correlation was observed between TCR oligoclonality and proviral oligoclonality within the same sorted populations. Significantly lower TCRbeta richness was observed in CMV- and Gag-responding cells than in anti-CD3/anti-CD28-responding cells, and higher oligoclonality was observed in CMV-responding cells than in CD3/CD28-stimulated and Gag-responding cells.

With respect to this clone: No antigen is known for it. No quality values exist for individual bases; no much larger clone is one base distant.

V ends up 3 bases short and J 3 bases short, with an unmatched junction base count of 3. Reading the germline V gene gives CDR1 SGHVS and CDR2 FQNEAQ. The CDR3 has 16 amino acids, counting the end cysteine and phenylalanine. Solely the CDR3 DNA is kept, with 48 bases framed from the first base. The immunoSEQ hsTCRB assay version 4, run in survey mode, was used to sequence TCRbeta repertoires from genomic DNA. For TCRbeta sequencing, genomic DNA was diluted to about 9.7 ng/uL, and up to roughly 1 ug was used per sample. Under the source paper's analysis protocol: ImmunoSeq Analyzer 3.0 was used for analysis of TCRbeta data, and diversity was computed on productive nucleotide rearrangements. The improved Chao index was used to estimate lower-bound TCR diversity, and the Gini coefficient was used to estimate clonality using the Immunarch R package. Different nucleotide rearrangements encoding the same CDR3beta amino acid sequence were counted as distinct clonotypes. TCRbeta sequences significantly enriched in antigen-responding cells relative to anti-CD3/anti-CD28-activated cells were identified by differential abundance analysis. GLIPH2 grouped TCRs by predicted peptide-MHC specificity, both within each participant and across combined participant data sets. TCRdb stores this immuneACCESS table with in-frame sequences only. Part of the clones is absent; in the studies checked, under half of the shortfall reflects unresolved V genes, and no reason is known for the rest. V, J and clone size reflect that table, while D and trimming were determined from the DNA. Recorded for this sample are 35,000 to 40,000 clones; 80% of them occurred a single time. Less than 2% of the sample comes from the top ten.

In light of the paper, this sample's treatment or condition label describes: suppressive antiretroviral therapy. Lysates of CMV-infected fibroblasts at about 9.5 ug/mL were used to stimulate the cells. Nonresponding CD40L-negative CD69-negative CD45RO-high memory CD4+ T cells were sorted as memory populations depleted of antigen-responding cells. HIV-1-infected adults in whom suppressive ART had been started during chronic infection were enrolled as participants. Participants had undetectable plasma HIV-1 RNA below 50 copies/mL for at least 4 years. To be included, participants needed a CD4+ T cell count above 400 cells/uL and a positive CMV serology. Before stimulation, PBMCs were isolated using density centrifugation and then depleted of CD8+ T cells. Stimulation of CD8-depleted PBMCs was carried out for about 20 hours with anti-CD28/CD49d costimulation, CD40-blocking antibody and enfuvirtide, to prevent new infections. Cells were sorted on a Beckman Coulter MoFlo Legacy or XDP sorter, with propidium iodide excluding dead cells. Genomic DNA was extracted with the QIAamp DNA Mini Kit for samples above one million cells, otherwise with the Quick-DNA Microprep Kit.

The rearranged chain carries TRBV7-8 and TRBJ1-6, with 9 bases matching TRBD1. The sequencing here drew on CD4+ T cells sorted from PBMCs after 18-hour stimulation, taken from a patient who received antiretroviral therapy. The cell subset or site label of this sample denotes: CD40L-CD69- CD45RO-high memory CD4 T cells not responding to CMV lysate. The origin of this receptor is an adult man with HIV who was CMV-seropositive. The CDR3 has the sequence CASSLDRGSYNSPLHF. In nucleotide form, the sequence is TGTGCCAGCAGCTTGGACAGGGGCAGCTATAATTCACCCCTCCACTTT.